The rows below give T cell receptor beta chains drawn from one sample of a study of Tregs in tolerant kidney transplant recipients. Measured with immunoSEQ multiplex PCR; TCRdb has only the in-frame clones, and not every one. The table shows about 110,000 clones, with around 90% occurring only once. Sequencing used CD4+ T cells from blood, obtained before the transplant. Receptors were obtained from a human donor who received a combined kidney and bone marrow transplant. The CDR3 runs from the conserved cysteine through the conserved F or W. The order of the fields is D gene, J gene, clone size, V gene, CDR3 DNA, CDR3 protein. The D gene is left open where the match is weak. Part of the rows lack a size; the others show once, few, many or a class for expanded clones.

>TRBD2|TRBJ2-3|-|TRBV5-1
TGCGCCAGCAGCCCTAGCGGGAGCACAGATACGCAGTATTTT
CASSPSGSTDTQYF
>-|TRBJ1-1|-|TRBV4-3
TGCGCCAGCAGCCAAGAAGGTTGGAGGACTGAAGCTTTCTTT
CASSQEGWRTEAFF
>TRBD1|TRBJ1-2|-|TRBV6-5
TGTGCCAGCAGCCCGGGACAGAGCCACTATGGCTACACCTTC
CASSPGQSHYGYTF
>TRBD2|TRBJ2-3|-|TRBV29-1
TGCAGCGAACTGGGCGGGGGAGGTACGCAGTATTTT
CSELGGGGTQYF
>-|TRBJ1-1|-|TRBV7-9
TGTGCCAGCAGCTTAGTGGCGGGCCGAGGGAACACTGAAGCTTTCTTT
CASSLVAGRGNTEAFF
>-|TRBJ2-3|-|TRBV11-2
TGTGCCAGCACCCGGACGGCCGTCGGGGCAGATACGCAGTATTTT
CASTRTAVGADTQYF
>-|TRBJ1-1|-|TRBV4-2
TGTGCCAGCAGCCAAGCCGAAGGAGTGGACACTGAAGCTTTCTTT
CASSQAEGVDTEAFF
>TRBD1|TRBJ1-1|once|TRBV30
TGTGCCCGAGGGGGCAGGGGGCGTCCTGAAGCTTTCTTT
CARGGRGRPEAFF
>TRBD1|TRBJ1-4|few|TRBV10-3
TGTGCCATCAGGACAGGGGATGAAAAACTGTTTTTT
CAIRTGDEKLFF
>-|TRBJ2-1|-|TRBV30
TGTGCCTGCCGCGAGCGGAGCGACAATGAGCAGTTCTTC
CACRERSDNEQFF
>-|TRBJ1-5|-|TRBV27
TGTGCCACCTCGGGAGGGGGTTATAGCAATCAGCCCCAGCATTTT
CATSGGGYSNQPQHF
>TRBD1|TRBJ1-5|-|TRBV7-2
TGTGCCAGCAGCTCACAGGGGCCCGCCAATCAGCCCCAGCATTTT
CASSSQGPANQPQHF
>TRBD1|TRBJ2-7|-|TRBV5-1
TGCGCCAGCAGCATCGACAGGGGCGGGTACGAGCAGTACTTC
CASSIDRGGYEQYF
>-|TRBJ2-7|-|TRBV5-8
TGTGCCAGCAGCTTGAACTTCCTATCCTACGAGCAGTACTTC
CASSLNFLSYEQYF
>TRBD1|TRBJ2-1|-|TRBV5-1
TGCGCCAGCAGCTCCAGGACAGGGGTCCACAATGAGCAGTTCTTC
CASSSRTGVHNEQFF
>TRBD1|TRBJ2-5|-|TRBV25-1
TGTGCCAGCAGTGTGGGGGACAGAAGAGATAGAGAGACCCAGTACTTC
CASSVGDRRDRETQYF
>-|TRBJ1-2|-|TRBV5-4
TGTGCCAGCAGTCGCCCGTCCAGGGATGACTATGGCTACACCTTC
CASSRPSRDDYGYTF
>TRBD2|TRBJ2-7|-|TRBV7-2
TGTGCCAGCAGCTTACCCGCGGGGGGCCCCGCGTACGAGCAGTACTTC
CASSLPAGGPAYEQYF
>-|TRBJ2-3|-|TRBV4-1
TGCGCCAGGTCATACCGGGGCACAGATACGCAGTATTTT
CARSYRGTDTQYF
>TRBD2|TRBJ2-1|-|TRBV6-5
TGTGCCAGCAGTACCGGGACTAGGGGGATCTATGAGCAGTTCTTC
CASSTGTRGIYEQFF
>TRBD2|TRBJ2-1|-|TRBV9
TGTGCCAGCAGCGTAACCGGACTAGTAATGAATGAGCAGTTCTTC
CASSVTGLVMNEQFF
>TRBD1|TRBJ2-6|-|TRBV10-3
TGTGCCATCAGCGACAGGGCTGGGGCCAACGTCCTGACTTTC
CAISDRAGANVLTF
>-|TRBJ2-7|-|TRBV30
TGTGCCTGGAGGGGCAGGGGCACCTACGAGCAGTACTTC
CAWRGRGTYEQYF
>TRBD1|TRBJ1-1|-|TRBV13
TGTGCCAGCAGCTCGGAGTATGTTTTTGGGACAGGGCACGGGAACACTGAAGCTTTCTTT
CASSSEYVFGTGHGNTEAFF
>TRBD1|TRBJ1-2|-|TRBV5-6
TGTGCCAGCAGCACGGACAGGGGCCTGGGAGGCTACACCTTC
CASSTDRGLGGYTF
>-|TRBJ1-6|-|TRBV5-1
TGCGCCAGCAGTGGTGGAGGATATAATTCACCCCTCCACTTT
CASSGGGYNSPLHF
>-|TRBJ2-1|-|TRBV6-5
TGTGCCAGCAGCCGAGGACAGTACAATGAGCAGTTCTTC
CASSRGQYNEQFF
>TRBD2|TRBJ2-1|-|TRBV13
TGTGCCAGCAGCTCAGGCCTAGCGGGGGGGCAGCGTGAGCAGTTCTTC
CASSSGLAGGQREQFF
>TRBD2|TRBJ2-5|-|TRBV2
TGTGCCAGCAGTGGGCGACTAGCGACACTCCAAGAGACCCAGTACTTC
CASSGRLATLQETQYF
>TRBD1|TRBJ1-4|-|TRBV2
TGTGCCAGCAGAAGACAGGGGGAACATGAAAAACTGTTTTTT
CASRRQGEHEKLFF
>-|TRBJ2-2|-|TRBV7-2
TGTGCCAGCAGCCTCCTCACTCGGTCCGGGGAGCTGTTTTTT
CASSLLTRSGELFF
>TRBD1|TRBJ1-3|-|TRBV9
TGTGCCAGCAGCGGCCTACAGGGGACAACTGGAAACACCATATATTTT
CASSGLQGTTGNTIYF
>-|TRBJ2-4|-|TRBV28
TGTGCCAGCAGTCAAGCCCTCCATGGGGGCCTTTCCAAAAACATTCAGTACTTC
CASSQALHGGLSKNIQYF
>-|TRBJ2-7|-|TRBV10-3
TGTGCCATCAGTGAGTCGACGGGAGAGGACGAGCAGTACTTC
CAISESTGEDEQYF
>TRBD1|TRBJ1-2|once|TRBV6-6
TGTGCCAGCAGACTGGGACAGGGGGCGACTGGCTACACCTTC
CASRLGQGATGYTF
>-|TRBJ2-6|-|TRBV4-3
TGCGCCAGCAGCCAAGAGGCCAGGGGGGCCTCTGGGGCCAACGTCCTGACTTTC
CASSQEARGASGANVLTF
>-|TRBJ1-2|-|TRBV19
TGTGCCAGTAGTATAGTAGGCGGGGTCAGCGCTGGCTACACCTTC
CASSIVGGVSAGYTF
>-|TRBJ2-7|-|TRBV14
TGTGCCAGCAGCCAAGAGACAGGCCGCTACGAGCAGTACTTC
CASSQETGRYEQYF
>-|TRBJ2-7|-|TRBV28
TGTGCCAGCAGTTTACCTCGGGGGGCTGGTTACGAGCAGTACTTC
CASSLPRGAGYEQYF
>TRBD2|TRBJ2-1|-|TRBV6-7
TGTGCCAGCAGTTACCACTGCTCCACGGGACTAGCGGACCCCCGCTCCTACAATGAGCAGTTCTTC
CASSYHCSTGLADPRSYNEQFF
>-|TRBJ2-1|-|TRBV5-4
TGTGCCAGCAGCGTTTCGGGGTTGGCCTACAATGAGCAGTTCTTC
CASSVSGLAYNEQFF
>TRBD1|TRBJ2-5|-|TRBV7-9
TGTGCCAGCAGCCTGGACAGGGGGTCCATGACAGAGACCCAGTACTTC
CASSLDRGSMTETQYF
>TRBD2|TRBJ2-2|-|TRBV5-1
TGCGCCAGCACCTCTGGGGGGGCGAACACCGGGGAGCTGTTTTTT
CASTSGGANTGELFF
>-|TRBJ1-1|-|TRBV7-2
TGTGCCAGCAGCTCCCAGGGTAACACTGAAGCTTTCTTT
CASSSQGNTEAFF
>-|TRBJ2-2|-|TRBV5-1
TGCGCCAGCAGCTTAGCGGTCACTGGGGAGCTGTTTTTT
CASSLAVTGELFF
>TRBD1|TRBJ2-1|once|TRBV5-4
TGTGCCAGCAGCTTGCCTGGCCAGGGGGCTGCAGGGGTTGGCAATGAGCAGTTCTTC
CASSLPGQGAAGVGNEQFF
>TRBD1|TRBJ1-4|-|TRBV7-2
TGTGCCAGCAGCTTAGTGGGACAGGTTAATGAAAAACTGTTTTTT
CASSLVGQVNEKLFF
>-|TRBJ1-6|-|TRBV5-1
TGCGCCAGCAGCTCCGGGGATTATAATTCACCCCTCCACTTT
CASSSGDYNSPLHF
>TRBD2|TRBJ2-3|-|TRBV7-2
TGTGCCAGCAGCTCCCCGGGACTAGCGGGAGGGGGGGCAGATACGCAGTATTTT
CASSSPGLAGGGADTQYF
>-|TRBJ2-5|-|TRBV27
TGTGCCAGCAGGCTCGGGGTAGGAAAGACCCAGTACTTC
CASRLGVGKTQYF
>-|TRBJ1-1|-|TRBV7-2
TGTGCCAGCAGCTTTTATGACAGCGAAAACACTGAAGCTTTCTTT
CASSFYDSENTEAFF
>-|TRBJ2-1|-|TRBV6-6
TGTGCCAGCAGTCCGGGGTCCCTAACCTACAATGAGCAGTTCTTC
CASSPGSLTYNEQFF